This entry features one T cell receptor (beta chain) sequence. The antigen is not known. The data stem from a study of cytomegalovirus exposure and HLA in healthy donors. J was trimmed by 6 bases and V by 6 bases; bases with no gene match: 7. The CDR3 has 15 residues. Germline V gene lookup returns CDR1 MDHEN and CDR2 SYDVKM. General study findings and limits: A later analysis reportedly found that, within productive TCRs, an Asian-associated ancestry cluster had fewer N-insertions than the mean observed across the roughly 670 donors.

Amplification used 60 Vbeta primers and 13 Jbeta primers. This table comes from immunoSEQ multiplex PCR, and its TCRdb copy is limited to in-frame clones, with some not included. The sample lists more than 140,000 clones, about 80% occurring once. This sequence joins TRBV28 and TRBJ2-1; 11 bases fit TRBD2. This clonotype was obtained from a woman between 40 and 55 years old in good health and CMV-seronegative. The material sequenced was PBMCs. CDR3 region: CASSLRLAGSNEQFF. CDR3 nucleotide sequence: TGTGCCAGCAGCCTCAGACTAGCGGGAAGCAATGAGCAGTTCTTC.